The sequence of this T cell receptor beta chain was determined in a study of T cells in Graves' hyperthyroidism and ophthalmopathy (dated by TCRdb to 2018 to 2020). Background for the entire study: A discovery cohort of about a hundred patients, approximately 45 with Graves' ophthalmopathy and under 60 with stable Graves' hyperthyroidism, was used to find distinguishing TCR V-J signatures. Whether ophthalmopathy could be predicted prospectively was tested in an independent validation cohort made up of under 20 hyperthyroidism patients plus 17 patients who later progressed to ophthalmopathy. The roughly 94 discovery patients were randomly split 7:3 into training and test sets. In roughly six Graves' hyperthyroidism patients, the study also compared T-cell repertoires from thyroid tissue with T-cell repertoires from blood. After sampling, hyperthyroidism patients received methimazole starting at 30 mg daily, and ophthalmopathy patients received high-dose intravenous methylprednisolone. TCR Vbeta CDR3 sequencing of 130 to 150 peripheral blood samples (approximately 44 ophthalmopathy, some 75 hyperthyroidism and approximately 17 progressor patients) is reported in the paper.

Results the study describes overall, beyond this receptor: A 13 V-J signature model separated ophthalmopathy from stable hyperthyroidism, with over 85% sensitivity and 81% to 82% specificity in cross-validation and 80%/75% in testing. In validation, the model predicted progression to ophthalmopathy with around 71% sensitivity and 72% to 85% specificity, a median of about six months before onset. Sample size was not statistically predetermined, and investigators were not blinded to group allocation. Most expanded thyroid clonotypes (frequency above 0.001) were also found in blood, which suggests that blood repertoires may mirror thyroid immune responses.

Stable Graves' hyperthyroidism was defined as no progression to ophthalmopathy during 18 months of follow-up. The hyperthyroidism patients were between 18 and 65 years old and newly diagnosed, with a disease duration of less than 2 months. Exclusion was applied to patients with uncontrolled infections, other autoimmune diseases, pregnancy or lactation. Diagnoses were established on the basis of clinical symptoms, serum thyroxine and TRAb, thyroid ultrasound, and orbital computed tomography. Total RNA was extracted using Trizol reagent, and RNA quality was assessed on an Agilent 2100 Bioanalyzer. TCR beta CDR3 regions were amplified from RNA transcripts. A first-round RT-PCR of the TCR CDR3 used the HTBI primer set with the Qiagen OneStep RT-PCR kit. The libraries were constructed in a second round of multiplex PCR and then size-selected and purified. Libraries were sequenced paired-end with 100 bp reads on an Illumina HiSeq2000. As for how the authors treated the data: SOAPnuke was used to process the raw data, removing reads that contained adapters or uncalled bases, had a mean Phred below 15, or lacked an exact match to the constant primer or identifier. High-quality paired reads were merged with COPE v1.2.5, and unique nucleotide sequences were defined as clonotypes. Clonotypes were aligned to IMGT TRBV, TRBD and TRBJ reference segments using MiTCR v1.1. Only V-J combinations with frequency above 0.0001, covering about 99% of repertoires, were analysed. The TCS score was defined as F50 (clonal expansion) divided by E x V (chaos), with BLOSUM62-based TCRdist calculated between CDR3 peptides within each V-J. Welch's t-statistics and random forest reduced around 550 V-J features to 10 to 15, which were used in a naive Bayes classifier (R e1071). The similarity between thyroid and blood repertoires was quantified using the Morisita-Horn index. TCRdb reran the public reads through fastp at Q25 and MiXCR, keeping productive beta chains. Every CDR3 protein is listed once, alongside the most common genes and DNA of its rows. The V and J calls and clone size come from TCRdb's table, not from the authors' own analysis. The sample table lists about 540,000 distinct CDR3 sequences, around 45% of them with a count of one. The ten largest clones add up to more than 7% of the sample.

With regard to this clonotype: Its antigen is currently not known. The missing conserved phenylalanine or tryptophan at the end of this CDR3 makes a read error likely.

This TCR came from a woman younger than 35 with Graves' hyperthyroidism. The sample was peripheral blood or thyroid tissue (not recorded which).

The CDR3 has the sequence CASSHGGGSPLHL. The sequenced DNA is TGCGCCAGCAGCCATGGAGGGGGGTCACCCCTCCACCTT. The chain links TRBV5-1 with TRBJ1-6, and TRBD1 may be the D gene, going by 6 matching bases. The CDR3 is 13 amino acids in total, end residues counted. The kept DNA is CDR3 alone, 39 bases in frame from the first base. Trimming costs V 4 bases and J 10 bases, and their ends lie 12 bases apart. The germline V gene yields SGHRS for CDR1 and YFSETQ for CDR2.